This TCR beta chain was retrieved from a study of T cell responses to AZD1222 COVID-19 vaccine. Notes on the study in general: The repertoires were collected only after the peak T cell response. The sample set comprised mostly white British donors with more females, and clonal diversity was possibly underestimated. Rises in breadth and depth of Spike-specific TCRs came after two AZD1222 doses. Baseline serology detected seropositivity in only a handful of AZD1222 recipients.

Sequencing used immunoSEQ multiplex PCR; TCRdb keeps in-frame clones, though not all of them. Seen here are 150,000 to 170,000 clones, around 85% observed once, and the top ten hold approximately 5.1%. With regard to this clone: The target antigen is unknown.

Per the germline V gene, CDR1 is LNHNV and CDR2 is YYDKDF (reference sequence). The CDR3 extends over 15 amino acids. V trimming: 3 bases; J trimming: 2 bases; junction bases outside the gene matches: 2. The rearrangement uses TRBV15 and TRBJ1-5, with TRBD1 identical over 9 bases. This receptor was taken from an adult in good health. This sample comprised peripheral blood, obtained on day 0 of MenACWY control vaccination. As DNA, the CDR3 is TGTGCCACCAGCAGCGGGGACAGGGGCAATCAGCCCCAGCATTTT. It translates to CATSSGDRGNQPQHF.